This T cell receptor (beta chain) is from a study of T cells in Graves' hyperthyroidism and ophthalmopathy. The diagnoses drew upon clinical symptoms, serum thyroxine and TRAb, thyroid ultrasound and orbital computed tomography. PBMCs came from roughly 10 ml fresh peripheral blood. There are 14 residues in the CDR3. Deletions cut 0 bases from V and 5 bases from J, with 11 bases between. Germline values: CDR1 GTSNPN, CDR2 SVGIG (reference sequence). Researchers amplified the TCR beta CDR3 regions from RNA transcripts. A set of HTBI primers served as the primers for a first-round RT-PCR of the TCR CDR3. TCRdb passed the multiplex PCR reads through MiXCR, listing each CDR3 protein once. The table has 380,000 or so distinct CDR3 sequences, about 18% seen once. This clonotype has ten or more counts.

Sequencing was performed on blood. This receptor was obtained from a woman aged 18-29 years with Graves' hyperthyroidism. The V call is TRBV30, the J call TRBJ1-5, with D possibly being TRBD1 (5 bases). CDR3 DNA: TGTGCCTGGAGTGTAGGACACTACGATCAGCCCCAGCATTTT. Translating gives CAWSVGHYDQPQHF. Full variable domain (missing parts from reference TRBV30 and TRBJ1-5): SQTIHQWPATLVQPVGSPLSLECTVEGTSNPNLYWYRQAAGRGLQLLFYSVGIGQISSEVPQNLSASRPQDRQFILSSKKLLLSDSGFYLCAWSVGHYDQPQHFGDGTRLSIL.